A single sample is the source of the 19 T cell receptor beta chains below, sequenced in a study of cytotoxic CD8 clonotypes in ibrutinib-treated CLL. Method: immunoSEQ multiplex PCR; TCRdb's copy keeps in-frame clones and lacks some. The table includes tens of thousands of clones, approximately 80% detected once. The material sequenced was PBMCs, taken at disease progression, from a patient treated with ibrutinib. These receptors were obtained from a human donor with chronic lymphocytic leukemia.

CDR3 region: CASSSTAGNGNTIYF. The CDR3 DNA follows: TGTGCCAGCAGCTCCACGGCGGGGAATGGAAACACCATATATTTT. The chain joins TRBV5-4 to TRBJ1-3; D not certain. The CDR3 totals 15 residues. V lost 3 bases and J lost 3, with 13 bases in between. Germline CDR1 and CDR2: SGHNT and YYREEE (reference sequence).

This clone has only a few counts. This chain connects TRBV25-1 to TRBJ2-1; possibly TRBD2 for D (6 bases). The CDR3 is made up of 15 amino acids. V was pared by 4 bases and J by 5 bases, with 15 bases between. Germline V CDR1 and CDR2: MGHDK, SYGVNS. The CDR3 region is CASSASRDTNNEQFF. The CDR3 region has the DNA TGTGCCAGCAGTGCGTCGCGGGATACTAACAATGAGCAGTTCTTC.

This chain uses TRBV5-1 with TRBJ2-1; tentatively, D is TRBD1 (5 bases). The CDR3 sequence is 13 residues long. The V end lost 0 bases, the J end lost 15 bases, and 16 bases lay between the germline ends. Germline CDR1 SGHRS, CDR2 YFSETQ. The CDR3 region is CASSLGHLQGLFF. The CDR3 nucleotides read TGCGCCAGCAGCTTGGGGCATTTGCAGGGCCTGTTCTTC.

The CDR3 loop reads CAWSTTGRGGDEQYF. Here the CDR3 DNA reads TGTGCCTGGAGCACAACCGGTAGAGGGGGCGACGAGCAGTACTTC. The V and J genes are TRBV30 and TRBJ2-7; the match to TRBD1 covers 7 bases. The CDR3 is 15 amino acids. V shed 3 bases, J shed 5 bases, and the junction held 13 bases outside the gene matches. Looked up from germline, CDR1 is GTSNPN and CDR2 is SVGIG (reference sequence).

In this sample, this clone turned up once. This chain links TRBV5-3 with TRBJ2-7; no definite D call. TRBV5-3 is labeled an ORF, and its function is uncertain. The CDR3 consists of 15 residues. V dropped 1 base and J dropped 3 bases, with 14 bases sitting between them. The CDR3 nucleotides read TGTGCCAGAAGCTTGCTCAGTAAGAACAACTACGAGCAGTACTTC. Amino acids: CARSLLSKNNYEQYF.

The chain recombines TRBV13 with TRBJ2-7; D could derive from TRBD1 or TRBD2 (5 bases each). The V gene lost 5 bases and the J gene lost 4 bases, with 18 bases spanning the gap. CDR1 is PRHDT and CDR2 is FYEKMQ in the germline V gene (reference sequence). There are 15 residues in the CDR3. CDR3 region: CASSPRGSGGYEQYF. DNA for the CDR3: TGTGCCAGCAGCCCAAGGGGATCAGGAGGTTACGAGCAGTACTTC.

To note about this clone: No DNA is shown, since the ends of the CDR3 on it are uncertain; the CDR3 is the one TCRdb lists. The CDR3 region is CASSLVGQGASYF. V is TRBV7-8 and J is TRBJ2-7; the DNA was not compared with TRBD1, the D call given in the table. Germline V CDR1 and CDR2: SGHVS, FQNEAQ. Counting both end residues, the CDR3 totals 13 amino acids.

This clone was seen many times. CDR3 bases: TGTGCCAGTAGTGGTTTCCTCGGAGACAGATCAAACTATGGCTACACCTTC. Translating it yields CASSGFLGDRSNYGYTF. The chain recombines TRBV19 with TRBJ1-2; a weak D match, TRBD1 (5 bases). The CDR3 totals 17 residues. The V end lost 5 bases, the J end lost 2 bases, and 21 bases lay between the germline ends. Germline V gives CDR1 LNHDA, CDR2 SQIVND (reference sequence).

The chain combines TRBV5-4 with TRBJ2-7; no definite D call. Trimming shortened V by 1 base and J by 4 bases, and 6 bases separated the two germline ends. Germline loops: CDR1 SGHNT, CDR2 YYREEE (reference sequence). This CDR3 comprises 12 residues. CDR3 sequence reads: CASSLLLYEQYF. The DNA for the CDR3 is TGTGCCAGCAGCTTGCTCCTTTACGAGCAGTACTTC.

This sequence joins TRBV7-9 and TRBJ2-1; D not certain. CDR1 and CDR2 (germline): SEHNR, FQNEAQ (reference sequence). Trimming took 1 base from V and 5 from J, leaving 12 bases between them. There are 15 residues in the CDR3. The CDR3 DNA sequence: TGTGCCAGCAGCTTAGAGGGCCAAGGCCACAATGAGCAGTTCTTC. It is translated as CASSLEGQGHNEQFF.

CDR3: CASSQDRNTIYF. CDR3 bases: TGCGCCAGCAGCCAAGATAGAAACACCATATATTTT. This chain joins TRBV4-1 and TRBJ1-3, with D hard to call. Per the germline V gene, CDR1 is MGHRA and CDR2 is YSYEKL. The CDR3 contains 12 residues. The V end was cut by 0 bases, the J end by 5 bases, with 2 bases between.

The gene calls are TRBV30 and TRBJ1-2; 10 nucleotides match TRBD1. Germline CDR1 is GTSNPN and CDR2 is SVGIG (reference sequence). The CDR3 is 15 amino acids. The V and J ends lost 0 bases and 3 bases, in that order; junction bases with no gene match: 4. CDR3 loop: CAWSVKTGGHYGYTF. In DNA, the CDR3 is TGTGCCTGGAGTGTAAAGACAGGGGGCCACTATGGCTACACCTTC.

The chain carries TRBV6-6 and TRBJ2-3; D may be TRBD2 (7 bases). V lost 8 bases and J 4 bases, leaving 16 bases between the germline ends. The CDR3 consists of 14 residues. Germline V CDR1 and CDR2: MNHNY, SVGAGI (reference sequence). CDR3 DNA: TGTGCCAGCGCCGAGGGGGGGCGAGCAGATACGCAGTATTTT. This sequence encodes CASAEGGRADTQYF.

The chain employs TRBV11-1 and TRBJ2-7; 8 bases align to TRBD1. Germline-derived CDR1 and CDR2 are SGHAT and FQDESV (reference sequence). The CDR3 covers 14 residues. Trimming cost V 3 bases and J 0 bases; bases outside gene matches: 1. The CDR3 loop reads CASSLGQVSYEQYF. The CDR3 DNA reads TGTGCCAGCAGCTTGGGACAGGTCTCCTACGAGCAGTACTTC.

This chain links TRBV27 with TRBJ1-6; 11 bases line up with TRBD1. The CDR3 runs 17 residues. The germline V gene has CDR1 MNHEY and CDR2 SMNVEV (reference sequence). J was trimmed by 10 bases and V by 5 bases; bases with no gene match: 13. This chain's CDR3 is CASSPTGTGGPGSPLHF. Written as DNA, the CDR3 is TGTGCCAGCAGTCCCACCGGGACAGGGGGTCCGGGATCACCCCTCCACTTT.

This clone appeared once. The chain joins TRBV4-1 to TRBJ2-1; 9 bases line up with TRBD2. The V segment lost 2 bases and the J segment 4 bases; nucleotides outside the gene matches: 3. The germline V gene encodes CDR1 MGHRA and CDR2 YSYEKL. CDR3 length: 15 residues. DNA of the CDR3: TGCGCCAGCAGCCAACGACTAGCGGAGTACAATGAGCAGTTCTTC. This codes for CASSQRLAEYNEQFF.

This chain joins TRBV6-5 and TRBJ1-5, with 8 bases that match TRBD1. The CDR3 consists of 15 residues. The V segment lost 6 bases and the J segment 0 bases; nucleotides outside the gene matches: 4. CDR1 and CDR2 (germline): MNHEY, SVGAGI. CDR3 sequence (DNA): TGTGCCAGCAGAGCGGACAGGGTTAGCAATCAGCCCCAGCATTTT. Its protein product is CASRADRVSNQPQHF.

The chain combines TRBV5-6 with TRBJ1-1; 11 nucleotides agree with TRBD1. Germline V gives CDR1 SGHDT, CDR2 YYEEEE. The CDR3 covers 17 residues. Unmatched junction bases numbered 7, after V lost 2 bases and J lost 1 base. CDR3 sequence reads: CASSFAGTGGRNTEAFF. CDR3 coding DNA: TGTGCCAGCAGCTTCGCCGGGACAGGGGGAAGGAACACTGAAGCTTTCTTT.

V usage is TRBV27 and J usage is TRBJ2-5; 11 positions match TRBD2. V trimming: 7 bases; J trimming: 3 bases; junction bases outside the gene matches: 7. CDR3 length equals 15 residues. Germline assignment: CDR1 MNHEY and CDR2 SMNVEV (reference sequence). The DNA of the CDR3 is TGTGCCAGCACCCGGACTAGCGGGCACAAAGAGACCCAGTACTTC. This translates into CASTRTSGHKETQYF.